This T cell receptor (beta chain) was sequenced in a study of blood T cell repertoires in COVID-19. The ends were cut back, 6 bases at V and 4 bases at J, with 24 bases in the middle. The CDR3 covers 18 residues. Germline V gives CDR1 LGHDT, CDR2 YNNKEL (reference sequence). In this sample, this clone turned up a few times. In the original workflow: Nucleated cell counts were estimated from reference gene primer amplification. Measured with immunoSEQ multiplex PCR; TCRdb has only the in-frame clones, and not every one. Clone size and V and J calls were adopted from that table, with D and trimming inferred from the DNA. In the table there are more than 80,000 clones, 55% to 80% of which are singletons.

The receptor was isolated from a woman in her sixties or seventies in a cohort sampled during active or convalescent COVID-19. The chain recombines TRBV3-1 (or the pseudogene TRBV3-2) with TRBJ1-4; perhaps TRBD1 as D (5 bases). Sample: peripheral blood. CDR3 bases: TGTGCCAGCAGACCTACAGGACCCGCATCGCCGAATAATGAAAAACTGTTTTTT. It encodes CASRPTGPASPNNEKLFF.